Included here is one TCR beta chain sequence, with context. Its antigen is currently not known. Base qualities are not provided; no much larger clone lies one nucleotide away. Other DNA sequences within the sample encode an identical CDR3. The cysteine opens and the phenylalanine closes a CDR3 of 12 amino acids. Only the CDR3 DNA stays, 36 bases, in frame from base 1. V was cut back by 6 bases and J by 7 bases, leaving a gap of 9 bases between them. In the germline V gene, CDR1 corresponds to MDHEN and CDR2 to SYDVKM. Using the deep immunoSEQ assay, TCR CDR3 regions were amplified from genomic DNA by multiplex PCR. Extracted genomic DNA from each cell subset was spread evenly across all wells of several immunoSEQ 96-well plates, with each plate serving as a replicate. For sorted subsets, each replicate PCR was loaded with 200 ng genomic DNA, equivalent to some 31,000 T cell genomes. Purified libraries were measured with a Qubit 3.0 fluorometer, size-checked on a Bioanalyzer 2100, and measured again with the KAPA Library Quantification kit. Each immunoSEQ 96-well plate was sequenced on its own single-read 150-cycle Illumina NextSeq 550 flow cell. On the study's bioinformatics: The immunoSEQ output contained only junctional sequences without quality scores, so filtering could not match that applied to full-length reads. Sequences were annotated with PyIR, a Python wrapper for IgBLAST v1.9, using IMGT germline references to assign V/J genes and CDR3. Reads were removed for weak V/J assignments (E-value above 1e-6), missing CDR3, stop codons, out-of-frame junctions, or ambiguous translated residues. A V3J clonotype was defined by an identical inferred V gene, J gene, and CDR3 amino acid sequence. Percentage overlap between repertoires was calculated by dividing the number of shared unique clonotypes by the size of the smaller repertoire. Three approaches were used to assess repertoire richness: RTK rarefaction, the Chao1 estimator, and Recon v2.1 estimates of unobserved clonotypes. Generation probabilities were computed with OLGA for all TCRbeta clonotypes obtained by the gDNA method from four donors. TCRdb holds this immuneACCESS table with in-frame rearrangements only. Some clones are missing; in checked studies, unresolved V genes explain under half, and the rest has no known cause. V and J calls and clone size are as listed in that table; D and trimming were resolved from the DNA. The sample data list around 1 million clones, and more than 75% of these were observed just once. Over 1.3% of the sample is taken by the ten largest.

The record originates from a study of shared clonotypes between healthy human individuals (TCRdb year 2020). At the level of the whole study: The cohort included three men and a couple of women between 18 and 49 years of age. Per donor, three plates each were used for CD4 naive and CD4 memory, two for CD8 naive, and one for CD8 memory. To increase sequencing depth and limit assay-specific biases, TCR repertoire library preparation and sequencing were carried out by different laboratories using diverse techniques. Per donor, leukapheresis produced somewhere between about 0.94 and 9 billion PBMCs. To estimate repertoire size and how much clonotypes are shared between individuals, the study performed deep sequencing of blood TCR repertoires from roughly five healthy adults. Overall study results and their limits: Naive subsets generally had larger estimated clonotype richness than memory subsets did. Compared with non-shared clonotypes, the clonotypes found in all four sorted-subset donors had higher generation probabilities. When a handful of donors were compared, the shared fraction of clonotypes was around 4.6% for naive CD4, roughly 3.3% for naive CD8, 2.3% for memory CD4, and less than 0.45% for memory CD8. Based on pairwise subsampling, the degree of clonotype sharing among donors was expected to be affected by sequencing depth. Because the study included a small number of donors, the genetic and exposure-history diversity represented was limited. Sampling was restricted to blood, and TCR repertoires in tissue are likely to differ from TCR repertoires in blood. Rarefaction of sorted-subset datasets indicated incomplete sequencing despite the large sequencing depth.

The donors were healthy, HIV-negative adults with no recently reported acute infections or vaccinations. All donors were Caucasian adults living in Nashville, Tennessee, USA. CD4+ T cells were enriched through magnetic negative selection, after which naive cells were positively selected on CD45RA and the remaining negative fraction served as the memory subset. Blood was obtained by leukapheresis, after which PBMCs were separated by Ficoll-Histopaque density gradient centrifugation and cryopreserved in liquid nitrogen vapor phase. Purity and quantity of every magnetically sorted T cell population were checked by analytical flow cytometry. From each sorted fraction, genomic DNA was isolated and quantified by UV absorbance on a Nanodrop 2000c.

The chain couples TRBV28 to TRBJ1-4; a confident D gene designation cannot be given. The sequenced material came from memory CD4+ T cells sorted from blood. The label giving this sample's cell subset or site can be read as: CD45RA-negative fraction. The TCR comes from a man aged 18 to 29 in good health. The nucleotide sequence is TGTGCCAGCAGCGCCCCCGGTGAAAAACTGTTTTTT. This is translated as CASSAPGEKLFF.